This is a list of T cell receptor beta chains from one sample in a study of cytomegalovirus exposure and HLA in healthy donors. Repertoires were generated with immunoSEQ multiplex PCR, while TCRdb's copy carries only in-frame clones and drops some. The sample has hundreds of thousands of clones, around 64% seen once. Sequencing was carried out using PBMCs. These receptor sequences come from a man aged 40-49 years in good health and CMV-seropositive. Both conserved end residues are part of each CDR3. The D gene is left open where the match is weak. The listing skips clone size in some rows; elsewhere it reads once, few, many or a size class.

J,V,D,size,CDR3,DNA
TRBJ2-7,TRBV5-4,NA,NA,CASSSGQYLSEQYF,TGTGCCAGCAGCTCTGGACAGTACCTCTCCGAGCAGTACTTC
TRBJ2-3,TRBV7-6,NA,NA,CASSFARGGISTDTQYF,TGTGCCAGCAGCTTCGCTAGGGGGGGAATCAGCACAGATACGCAGTATTTT
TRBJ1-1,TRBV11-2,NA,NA,CASSYPGGMNTEAFF,TGTGCCAGCAGCTACCCGGGAGGGATGAACACTGAAGCTTTCTTT
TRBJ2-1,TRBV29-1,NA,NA,CSVVARGYNEQFF,TGCAGCGTTGTGGCAAGGGGCTACAATGAGCAGTTCTTC
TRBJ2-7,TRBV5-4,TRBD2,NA,CASSRGLAGAESSYEQYF,TGTGCCAGCAGCCGAGGACTAGCGGGGGCCGAAAGCTCCTACGAGCAGTACTTC
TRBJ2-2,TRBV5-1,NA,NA,CASSLAGISGELFF,TGCGCCAGCAGCTTGGCGGGTATCTCCGGGGAGCTGTTTTTT
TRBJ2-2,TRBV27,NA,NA,CASSFRPGSRDTGELFF,TGTGCCAGCAGTTTCCGCCCCGGGTCGCGGGACACCGGGGAGCTGTTTTTT
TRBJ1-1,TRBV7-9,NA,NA,CASSSFSSSGSGTEAFF,TGTGCCAGCAGCTCTTTCTCCTCCTCCGGCTCGGGGACTGAAGCTTTCTTT
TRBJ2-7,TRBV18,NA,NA,CASSQARGGASYEQYF,TGTGCCAGCTCACAAGCAAGGGGGGGCGCGTCCTACGAGCAGTACTTC
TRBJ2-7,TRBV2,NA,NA,CASSEAQRSYEQYF,TGTGCCAGCAGTGAAGCGCAGCGTTCCTACGAGCAGTACTTC
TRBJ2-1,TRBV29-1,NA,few,CSAPGQFFREQFF,TGCAGCGCTCCTGGACAGTTTTTCCGCGAGCAGTTCTTC
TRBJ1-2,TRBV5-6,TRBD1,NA,CASSLWDRELDGYTF,TGTGCCAGCAGCTTGTGGGACAGGGAGTTGGATGGCTACACCTTC
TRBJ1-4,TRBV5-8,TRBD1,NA,CASSLGGQGMEKLFF,TGTGCCAGCAGCTTGGGGGGACAGGGTATGGAAAAACTGTTTTTT
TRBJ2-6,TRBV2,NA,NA,CASSWAGGANVLTF,TGTGCCAGCAGTTGGGCTGGTGGGGCCAACGTCCTGACTTTC
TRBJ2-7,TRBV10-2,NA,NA,CASGLNRVYEQYF,TGCGCCAGCGGGTTAAACAGGGTTTACGAGCAGTACTTC
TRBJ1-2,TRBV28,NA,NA,CASSFPNRKTYGYTF,TGTGCCAGCAGTTTCCCCAACCGGAAGACATATGGCTACACCTTC
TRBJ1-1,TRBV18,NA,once,CASSPGHPNTEAFF,TGTGCCAGCTCCCCGGGACATCCGAACACTGAAGCTTTCTTT